This T cell receptor (beta chain) was sequenced during a study of blood T cell repertoires in COVID-19 (dated by TCRdb to between 2020 and 2021). As for the study more broadly: Collaborator samples came from the United States, Italy and Spain and covered acute and convalescent phases of COVID-19. The material from the prospective study consisted of cDNA or gDNA derived from T cells, B-cell-depleted T cells, or PBMCs. Subjects who had been exposed to COVID-19, were actively infected with it, or had recovered from it provided the deeply sampled blood TCRbeta repertoires that made up the dataset. A freely available public database, intended as a resource for researchers studying the immune response to SARS-CoV-2, is where the repertoires were released. Samples were obtained from the ongoing ImmuneRACE study (first 160 participants) and from about 1,300 subjects provided by 6 global collaborators. A de-identified subject ID, COVID-19 status, age in years and sex were almost always included in the sample metadata. Where available, HLA class I and class II types were taken from metadata supplied by the sample provider and were not determined by assay-based typing.

A note on this clone: This receptor's antigen is unknown. Nothing much larger sits one base from this clone, and base qualities are not available.

Points the paper makes about the study in general: Clinical and demographic metadata were provided uncurated, with the amount varying by source and participant.

TCRbeta CDR3 regions were amplified from genomic DNA using the immunoSEQ Assay, a bias-controlled multiplex PCR. Per the authors' processing: The number of nucleated cells in each sample was estimated from the amplification of reference gene primers within the assay. To quantify the absolute abundance of each unique TCRbeta CDR3 rearrangement, sequence reads were collapsed and filtered. For each sample, productive Simpson clonality was calculated by taking the square root of Simpson's diversity index across productive rearrangements. TCRdb limited this immuneACCESS table to in-frame rearrangements with V and J called. A share of clones is missing; checked studies link under half to unresolved V genes, and the rest is unexplained. From that table come the V and J calls and clone size; the DNA was used to work out D and trimming. In all, the sample holds under 95,000 clones, and around four fifths of those were seen once. Jointly, the top ten make up about an eighth of the sample.

The collaborating institutions used their own protocols to collect whole blood in K2EDTA tubes. For TCRbeta analysis, collaborators shipped samples as frozen whole blood, isolated PBMCs, or DNA extracted from either of those sample types. Per the germline V gene, MNHEY is the CDR1 and SVGAGI is the CDR2. The CDR3 spans 15 residues, from the cysteine through the phenylalanine. Solely the CDR3 DNA is kept, with 45 bases framed from the first base. Here V drops 7 bases and J drops 3 bases, and the junction holds 11 bases not matched to any gene. This receptor was identified in a human donor in a cohort sampled during active COVID-19. The specimen was peripheral blood. This chain joins TRBV6-5 to TRBJ1-1; 7 bases in the middle match TRBD1. The CDR3 here reads CASTVDRTRDTEAFF. DNA sequence: TGTGCCAGCACTGTGGACAGGACAAGGGACACTGAAGCTTTCTTT.